The rows below give T cell receptor beta chains drawn from one sample of a study of shared clonotypes between healthy human individuals. This table comes from immunoSEQ multiplex PCR, and its TCRdb copy is limited to in-frame clones, with some not included. This table holds about 2.1 million clones, 85% to 95% found once. Source material: naive CD8+ T cells from PBMCs. Source of these receptors: a man between 18 and 29 years old in good health. Some clones in this sample may be carry-over from other donors' samples. Both conserved end residues are part of each CDR3. D genes are given only for firm matches. Only part of the rows carry a size: once, few, many, or a class if the clone is expanded.

CDR3nt: TGTGCCAGCAGCATCTACCGACTAGACGGAGAGACCCAGTACTTC
CDR3aa: CASSIYRLDGETQYF
j_gene: TRBJ2-5
d_gene: NA
abundance: NA
v_gene: TRBV7-9

CDR3nt: TGTGCCAGCAGGCGAGTTAAGGGTATTCGGAATCAGCCCCAGCATTTT
CDR3aa: CASRRVKGIRNQPQHF
j_gene: TRBJ1-5
d_gene: NA
abundance: NA
v_gene: TRBV6-4

CDR3nt: TGCGCCAGCAGCTTTTTGGGGATGCATGAGCAGTTCTTC
CDR3aa: CASSFLGMHEQFF
j_gene: TRBJ2-1
d_gene: NA
abundance: once
v_gene: TRBV5-1

CDR3nt: TGTGCCAGCAGTTTAAGGGGACTAGCTTTCGTCATTAATGAGCAGTTCTTC
CDR3aa: CASSLRGLAFVINEQFF
j_gene: TRBJ2-1
d_gene: TRBD2
abundance: NA
v_gene: TRBV28

CDR3nt: TGTGCCAGCAGCTTAGCCGGACTAGCGGGAGCTGCCTACGAGCAGTACTTC
CDR3aa: CASSLAGLAGAAYEQYF
j_gene: TRBJ2-7
d_gene: TRBD2
abundance: once
v_gene: TRBV7-8

CDR3nt: TGTGCCAGCAGTTGCGGAGGTAAGACCCAGTACTTC
CDR3aa: CASSCGGKTQYF
j_gene: TRBJ2-5
d_gene: NA
abundance: NA
v_gene: TRBV6-5

CDR3nt: TGTGCCAGCAGCTCCGCCCTACAGGGCTACGAGCAGTACTTC
CDR3aa: CASSSALQGYEQYF
j_gene: TRBJ2-7
d_gene: NA
abundance: NA
v_gene: TRBV7-9

CDR3nt: TGCGCCAGCAGCCAAGGGGGGGTCAGGGGGCGAGGTTTAGGTACTGAAGCTTTCTTT
CDR3aa: CASSQGGVRGRGLGTEAFF
j_gene: TRBJ1-1
d_gene: TRBD1
abundance: NA
v_gene: TRBV4-3

CDR3nt: TGTGCCAGTAGTCCACGGGGGGGCATAGGCTATGGCTACACCTTC
CDR3aa: CASSPRGGIGYGYTF
j_gene: TRBJ1-2
d_gene: NA
abundance: NA
v_gene: TRBV19

CDR3nt: TGTGCCAGCAGTGAGAATATATTGAACCTTAACTCTGGAAACACCATATATTTT
CDR3aa: CASSENILNLNSGNTIYF
j_gene: TRBJ1-3
d_gene: NA
abundance: NA
v_gene: TRBV6-1

CDR3nt: TGTGCCAGCAGCTTAGATACGTCTTGGGAGACCCAGTACTTC
CDR3aa: CASSLDTSWETQYF
j_gene: TRBJ2-5
d_gene: NA
abundance: NA
v_gene: TRBV7-9

CDR3nt: TGCGCCAGCAGCTGGACCCCCGCGGCAACCTCCTACAATGAGCAGTTCTTC
CDR3aa: CASSWTPAATSYNEQFF
j_gene: TRBJ2-1
d_gene: NA
abundance: NA
v_gene: TRBV5-1

CDR3nt: TGTGCCAGCAGCCCAGGGACAGGGGATGGCTACACCTTC
CDR3aa: CASSPGTGDGYTF
j_gene: TRBJ1-2
d_gene: TRBD1
abundance: NA
v_gene: TRBV9

CDR3nt: TGTGCCAGCAGCTTGGACTATGAGCAGTTCTTC
CDR3aa: CASSLDYEQFF
j_gene: TRBJ2-1
d_gene: NA
abundance: NA
v_gene: TRBV5-4

CDR3nt: TGTGCCAGTAGTATAATGACTAGCGATAACACCGGGGAGCTGTTTTTT
CDR3aa: CASSIMTSDNTGELFF
j_gene: TRBJ2-2
d_gene: TRBD2
abundance: NA
v_gene: TRBV19

CDR3nt: TGTGCCAGCAGCTTGGTCGCCGGCACAGATACGCAGTATTTT
CDR3aa: CASSLVAGTDTQYF
j_gene: TRBJ2-3
d_gene: NA
abundance: NA
v_gene: TRBV5-4

CDR3nt: TGTGCCAGCAGCGTCGGGGAAGCCTACGAGCAGTACTTC
CDR3aa: CASSVGEAYEQYF
j_gene: TRBJ2-7
d_gene: NA
abundance: NA
v_gene: TRBV9

CDR3nt: TGTGCCAGCAGCCCAGCGGGCGGGAGAGTGGTCGGGGAGCTGTTTTTT
CDR3aa: CASSPAGGRVVGELFF
j_gene: TRBJ2-2
d_gene: TRBD2
abundance: once
v_gene: TRBV7-9